This entry is about one TCR beta chain. The entry originates in a study of T-cell memory formation after mild COVID-19. MiXCR was run by TCRdb on the 5' RACE reads, yielding one entry per CDR3 protein. The sample has some 250,000 distinct CDR3 sequences; about 20% are singletons. CDR1 and CDR2 (germline): SGHRS, YFSETQ. This CDR3 is built from 14 residues. J was trimmed by 7 bases and V by 3 bases; bases with no gene match: 4. This clonotype was obtained from a young man who had mild COVID-19 (a few samples of this study predate the infection). Cell type and time point are not known. V gene TRBV5-1 combines with J gene TRBJ1-4, with 9 bases matching TRBD1. The sample consisted of PBMCs or a T cell subset sorted from them (not recorded which). CDR3 bases: TGCGCCAGCAGCTCACAGGGGGCGTCTGAAAAACTGTTTTTT. It yields the protein CASSSQGASEKLFF. Based on the CDR3 plus reference TRBV5-1 and TRBJ1-4, the full variable domain is KAGVTQTPRYLIKTRGQQVTLSCSPISGHRSVSWYQQTPGQGLQFLFEYFSETQRNKGNFPGRFSGRQFSNSRSEMNVSTLELGDSALYLCASSSQGASEKLFFGSGTQLSVL.